The 7 T cell receptor beta chains below were found in one sample sequenced in a study of OX40 agonist ivuxolimab in advanced cancers. Library preparation used the immunoSEQ multiplex PCR assay. TCRdb re-hosts the immuneACCESS table, in-frame sequences only. Its copies lack some clones; in the studies checked, an unresolved V gene accounts for under half of them, and the cause for the rest is not known. The sample contains about 46,000 clones, roughly 88% of them found a single time. The top ten hold less than 0.75% of the sample. This sample comprised CD4+ or CD8+ T cells sorted from blood, obtained in a trial of the OX40 agonist ivuxolimab. The source of these receptors is an adult with an advanced solid tumor such as melanoma, head and neck, liver or kidney cancer.

This clone was picked up one time. The chain employs TRBV6-1 and TRBJ2-2; TRBD1 matches 7 bases. Germline V gene lookup returns CDR1 MNHNS and CDR2 SASEGT. V gave up 4 bases and J gave up 3 bases; unmatched junction bases: 8. CDR3 length: 16 amino acids. Here the CDR3 reads CASSAPGQLDTGELFF. The CDR3 nucleotides read TGTGCCAGCAGTGCGCCGGGACAGCTAGACACCGGGGAGCTGTTTTTT.

The genes are TRBV7-9 and TRBJ2-5; unclear D gene. Trimming cost V 3 bases and J 0 bases, with 2 bases left between them. The CDR3 is 12 residues long. The germline CDR1 and CDR2 sequences are SEHNR and FQNEAQ (reference sequence). CDR3 loop: CASSLYQETQYF. CDR3 in DNA: TGTGCCAGCAGCTTGTACCAAGAGACCCAGTACTTC.

This chain connects TRBV7-6 to TRBJ1-1; D is unresolved. Germline CDR1 and CDR2: SGHVS and FNYEAQ. The CDR3 loop spans 14 amino acids. V was clipped by 5 bases and J by 9 bases, with 19 bases between them. CDR3: CASSLSDSYNQAFF. The CDR3 coding sequence is TGTGCCAGCAGCCTCTCGGACTCCTACAACCAAGCTTTCTTT.

The gene calls are TRBV5-4 and TRBJ1-2; 8 positions match TRBD1. This CDR3 comprises 16 residues. The germline CDR1 and CDR2 sequences are SGHNT and YYREEE (reference sequence). V shed 0 bases and J 3 bases; nucleotides not matched to a gene: 7. The CDR3 loop reads CASSLDPGTGDYGYTF. CDR3 nucleotide sequence: TGTGCCAGCAGCTTGGATCCTGGGACAGGAGACTATGGCTACACCTTC.

V gene TRBV9 combines with J gene TRBJ2-2; D is perhaps TRBD1 (6 bases). The V and J ends lost 0 bases and 6 bases respectively, with 9 bases between them. This CDR3 spans 14 amino acids. From germline, CDR1 is SGDLS and CDR2 YYNGEE. The CDR3 reads CASSVAQGPGELFF. In DNA form, the CDR3 reads TGTGCCAGCAGCGTAGCACAGGGCCCCGGGGAGCTGTTTTTT.

The rearrangement links TRBV7-9 to TRBJ2-1; the match to TRBD1 covers 7 bases. This CDR3 region has 14 residues. Trimming took 2 bases from V and 8 from J; bases not matched to a gene: 6. Per the germline V gene, CDR1 is SEHNR and CDR2 is FQNEAQ (reference sequence). CDR3 DNA: TGTGCCAGCAGCTTAATCCAGGGGGTGTATGAGCAGTTCTTC. It encodes CASSLIQGVYEQFF.

The rearrangement joins TRBV28 to TRBJ2-1; TRBD2 might be the D (6 bases). The length of the CDR3 is 13 residues. Trimming shortened V by 6 bases and J by 9 bases, and 15 bases separated the two germline ends. Germline lookup yields CDR1 MDHEN and CDR2 SYDVKM. CDR3 in amino acids: CASSDLSGAEQFF. The CDR3 bases are TGTGCCAGCAGCGATCTCTCGGGAGCTGAGCAGTTCTTC.